The source of this T cell receptor beta chain is a study of T cells in Graves' hyperthyroidism and ophthalmopathy. The CDR3 regions of TCR beta were amplified from RNA transcripts. TCR CDR3 regions were first amplified by RT-PCR with HTBI primers. TCRdb called the multiplex PCR reads again in MiXCR, with one record for every CDR3 protein. The sample has 250,000 to 350,000 distinct CDR3 sequences, 16% seen once. CDR1 and CDR2 from the germline V gene are DFQATT and SNEGSKA (reference sequence). CDR3 length: 12 amino acids. Trimming took 5 bases from V and 7 from J, leaving 14 bases between them. Stable hyperthyroidism: no ophthalmopathy progression over 18 months of follow-up. In its sample, this clonotype was seen a few times.

The sample was blood. This receptor was obtained from a man younger than 45 with Graves' hyperthyroidism. This sequence joins TRBV20-1 and TRBJ1-2, with D uncertain. The CDR3 reads CSASSWEGGYTF. The CDR3 DNA reads TGCAGTGCTTCTAGCTGGGAGGGTGGCTACACCTTC.